Each of the 13 T cell receptor beta chains below was sequenced from the same sample in a study of blood T cell repertoires in COVID-19. The repertoire was sequenced with immunoSEQ multiplex PCR; TCRdb's copy has only in-frame clones and lacks some. This sample carries about 200,000 clones, roughly 88% of them seen once, and the ten largest clones take about 6.6%. The sequencing sample was made of peripheral blood. All receptors derive from a woman between 40 and 50 years old who had recovered from COVID-19.

The rearrangement uses TRBV7-2 and TRBJ2-1; 9 nucleotides agree with TRBD2. With 8 bases clipped from V and 5 bases from J, the junction kept 7 bases outside the gene matches. In germline, CDR1 is SGHTA, CDR2 FQGNSA. The CDR3 consists of 14 residues. The CDR3 is CASAWTSENNEQFF. The CDR3 region has the DNA TGTGCCAGCGCTTGGACTAGCGAGAACAATGAGCAGTTCTTC.

The rearrangement uses TRBV21-1 and TRBJ2-1; the table names TRBD1, a call not compared with the DNA. TRBV21-1 is described as a pseudogene. This CDR3 is built from 14 residues. For the CDR3, the DNA is TGTGCCAGCAGCCCACAGGACCTGATCAATGAGCAGTTCTTC. It yields the protein CASSPQDLINEQFF.

The J gene is TRBJ2-1, the V gene TRBV4-1, with unresolved D. This CDR3 has 16 amino acids. The V gene lost 0 bases and the J gene lost 3 bases, with 12 bases spanning the gap. CDR1 MGHRA and CDR2 YSYEKL come from the germline V gene. The CDR3 region has the DNA TGCGCCAGCAGCCAAGACCTAACCCTAGGCTACAATGAGCAGTTCTTC. Translation: CASSQDLTLGYNEQFF.

This chain connects TRBV20-1 to TRBJ2-3; D remains ambiguous. Germline V gives CDR1 DFQATT, CDR2 SNEGSKA (reference sequence). V was trimmed by 7 bases and J by 4 bases, leaving 9 bases between them. This CDR3 spans 11 amino acids. DNA for the CDR3: TGCAGTGTCCAAATTCCAGATACGCAGTATTTT. Its translation is CSVQIPDTQYF.

This chain joins TRBV11-3 and TRBJ2-1; TRBD2 matches at 13 bases. Losses at the gene ends were 8 bases for V and 1 base for J; bases not matched to a gene: 8. Germline V CDR1 and CDR2: SGHNT, YENEEA. This CDR3 region has 17 residues. The CDR3 DNA sequence: TGTGCCAGCTCGGGACTAGCGGGATTGGAGTCCTACAATGAGCAGTTCTTC. Its translation is CASSGLAGLESYNEQFF.

This clone was seen just once. The chain carries TRBV28 and TRBJ2-1; 9 positions match TRBD1. CDR3 length equals 18 residues. The germline CDR1 and CDR2 sequences are MDHEN and SYDVKM. Losses at the gene ends were 6 bases for V and 4 bases for J; bases not matched to a gene: 16. This CDR3 is CASSRKHFRDRVYNEQFF. CDR3 nucleotide sequence: TGTGCCAGCAGCCGAAAGCATTTCCGGGACAGGGTTTACAATGAGCAGTTCTTC.

The chain employs TRBV4-2 and TRBJ2-2; D perhaps matches TRBD1 (5 bases). Trimming cost V 0 bases and J 6 bases, with 14 bases left between them. This CDR3 spans 16 amino acids. Per germline, CDR1 LGHNA and CDR2 YNFKEQ. The CDR3: CASSQDGSRVSGELFF. In DNA form, the CDR3 reads TGTGCCAGCAGCCAAGATGGGTCCAGGGTTTCCGGGGAGCTGTTTTTT.

This clone showed up just once. The chain links TRBV5-1 to TRBJ1-1; D possibly corresponds to TRBD1 (5 bases). Germline CDR1 is SGHRS and CDR2 is YFSETQ. V was trimmed by 3 bases and J by 5 bases, leaving 14 bases between them. The CDR3 sequence is 14 residues long. Here the CDR3 reads CASSSQGSLTEAFF. CDR3 bases: TGCGCCAGCAGCTCCCAGGGTTCGTTGACTGAAGCTTTCTTT.

The sample holds one count of this clone. The chain has TRBV5-5 and TRBJ2-5; 7 positions agree with TRBD2. The CDR3 runs 16 residues. The germline V gene has CDR1 SGHKS and CDR2 YYEKEE (reference sequence). The V gene end was trimmed by 4 bases and the J gene end by 3 bases; junction bases not matched to a gene: 12. The CDR3 sequence is CASSLRTSVEEETQYF. CDR3 bases: TGTGCCAGCAGCCTACGCACTAGCGTTGAAGAAGAGACCCAGTACTTC.

The rearrangement uses TRBV19 and TRBJ2-1, with TRBD2 matching 11 bases. The germline V gene encodes CDR1 LNHDA and CDR2 SQIVND (reference sequence). The CDR3 runs to 18 residues. Losses at the gene ends were 8 bases for V and 3 bases for J; bases not matched to a gene: 15. The chain's CDR3 is CASQGGSGRASVYNEQFF. The CDR3 DNA sequence: TGTGCCAGTCAGGGGGGTAGCGGGAGGGCCTCCGTCTACAATGAGCAGTTCTTC.

The chain combines TRBV18 with TRBJ2-7, with D possibly being TRBD1 (5 bases). The CDR3 length is 16 residues. Germline V gives CDR1 KGHSH, CDR2 LQKENI. Trimming took off 0 bases at V and 2 bases at J, with 14 bases between the two ends. The CDR3 loop is CASSPPSRVSAYEQYF. In DNA form, the CDR3 reads TGTGCCAGCTCACCACCGTCCAGGGTATCAGCCTACGAGCAGTACTTC.

The CDR3 sequence: CASSMGLAGTYEQYF. The CDR3 nucleotides read TGTGCCAGTAGTATGGGGCTAGCGGGAACCTACGAGCAGTACTTC. The genes are TRBV19 and TRBJ2-7; 9 nucleotides line up with TRBD2. With V trimmed by 3 bases and J by 2 bases, 5 bases remained unmatched. The CDR3 is 15 residues long. Germline V gene lookup returns CDR1 LNHDA and CDR2 SQIVND (reference sequence).

This chain joins TRBV3-1 (or the pseudogene TRBV3-2) and TRBJ2-3; maybe TRBD2 (5 bases). V lost 5 bases to trimming and J lost 4 bases, with 10 bases between them. CDR1 is LGHDT and CDR2 is YNNKEL in the germline V gene (reference sequence). The CDR3 is 13 amino acids. CDR3 DNA: TGTGCCAGCAGCATGGGGAGCCCAGATACGCAGTATTTT. Protein sequence: CASSMGSPDTQYF.